This TCR beta chain stems from a study of early T cells in non-severe SARS-CoV-2 infection. This clonotype was picked up many times. Individual cDNA molecules carried attached unique molecular identifiers. TCRdb reanalysed the 5' RACE reads using MiXCR and keeps one entry per CDR3 protein. The repertoire holds about 33,000 distinct CDR3 sequences, with approximately 5% as singletons. This TCR was recovered from an adult who was a healthcare worker with PCR-confirmed SARS-CoV-2 infection or an uninfected control (not recorded which). The sample was whole blood.

Written as DNA, the CDR3 is TGTGCCAGTAGTCCGGGACAGTTGAACACTGAAGCTTTCTTT. This codes for CASSPGQLNTEAFF. The rearrangement joins TRBV19 to TRBJ1-1; the match to TRBD1 covers 7 bases. CDR1 and CDR2 (germline): LNHDA, SQIVND (reference sequence). V lost 5 bases and J lost 0; bases outside the gene matches: 3. The CDR3 extends over 14 amino acids.